The T cell receptor (beta chain) under discussion was sequenced for a study of shared clonotypes between healthy human individuals. Original analysis: ImmunoSEQ output lacked quality scores and full-length reads, limiting matched filtering. Sequenced by immunoSEQ multiplex PCR; TCRdb stores in-frame clones only, minus some. V and J calls and clone size follow that table, whereas D and trimming were derived from the DNA. Counted here are more than 850,000 clones, 78% occurring once; the ten biggest clones make up about 0.52%. Germline CDR1 is LNHNV and CDR2 is YYDKDF (reference sequence). V was pared by 5 bases and J by 2 bases, with 6 bases between. The CDR3 has 13 residues.

The sequenced material came from memory CD4+ T cells from PBMCs. Stated subset: CD45RA-negative fraction. The receptor's source is a man aged 18 to 30 in good health. Some clones in this sample may be carry-over from other donors' samples. The chain has TRBV15 and TRBJ2-2; no reliable D call. Written as DNA, the CDR3 is TGTGCCACCAGCGGAGTAAACACCGGGGAGCTGTTTTTT. Translating it yields CATSGVNTGELFF.